Presented here are 8 T cell receptor beta chains from one specimen sequenced in a study of identical twins. MiXCR was run by TCRdb on the 5' RACE reads, yielding one entry per CDR3 protein. In the table there are approximately 600,000 distinct CDR3 sequences, roughly 9.5% of which are singletons. These data were also reused for a study on yellow fever vaccine responses in identical twins.

What was sequenced was PBMCs. Source of these receptors: a woman younger than 30 in good health.

This clonotype was seen more than once but under ten times. J is TRBJ2-1 and V is TRBV30, with D possibly matching TRBD2 (8 bases). The CDR3 runs 14 residues. Germline-derived CDR1 and CDR2 are GTSNPN and SVGIG (reference sequence). Trimming shortened V by 6 bases and J by 6 bases, and 18 bases separated the two germline ends. The CDR3 loop is CACNEGAGGNEQFF. CDR3 in DNA: TGTGCCTGCAACGAGGGGGCGGGGGGCAATGAGCAGTTCTTC.

This clonotype has only a few counts. The chain uses TRBV27 and TRBJ2-5; D is ambiguous. V dropped 4 bases and J dropped 5 bases, with 14 bases sitting between them. The CDR3 sequence is 14 residues long. Germline loops: CDR1 MNHEY, CDR2 SMNVEV (reference sequence). The CDR3 coding sequence is TGTGCCAGCAGTTCACTTAACGGTGGGGAGACCCAGTACTTC. This sequence encodes CASSSLNGGETQYF.

This clonotype was detected ten times or more. The CDR3 sequence: CSVYRGGDEKLFF. The CDR3 DNA follows: TGCAGCGTTTACCGGGGAGGGGATGAAAAACTGTTTTTT. The V and J genes are TRBV29-1 and TRBJ1-4; D is possibly TRBD1 (5 bases). Germline V gene sequence: CDR1 SQVTM, CDR2 ANQGSEA. V was cut by 5 bases and J by 6 bases, with 13 bases left in between. This CDR3 comprises 13 residues.

On this clonotype: A read error may account for a junction end that differs from germline. The chain couples TRBV28 to TRBJ2-1; D uncertain. The V gene's germline CDR1 is MDHEN and CDR2 SYDVKM. The CDR3 loop spans 15 amino acids. CDR3 sequence reads: CASSERGTSGWTPNF. The CDR3 DNA sequence: TGTGCCAGCAGTGAACGTGGAACTTCGGGCTGGACCCCGAACTTC.

At least ten counts were recorded for this clonotype. The rearrangement links TRBV28 to TRBJ1-5, with a weak D call TRBD1 (6 bases). Per the germline V gene, CDR1 is MDHEN and CDR2 is SYDVKM. Trimming shortened V by 3 bases and J by 2 bases, and 11 bases separated the two germline ends. The CDR3 loop spans 15 amino acids. The CDR3 here is CASSFRGFGNQPQHF. DNA for the CDR3: TGTGCCAGCAGTTTTAGGGGGTTCGGCAATCAGCCCCAGCATTTT.

This clonotype was detected only a few times. The chain joins TRBV9 to TRBJ2-4, with D possibly matching TRBD1 (6 bases). V shed 0 bases and J shed 5 bases, with 15 bases lying between them. CDR1 and CDR2 (germline): SGDLS, YYNGEE. The CDR3 runs to 16 residues. CDR3 amino acids: CASSVDVQGAENIQYF. In DNA, the CDR3 is TGTGCCAGCAGCGTAGATGTACAGGGAGCAGAAAACATTCAGTACTTC.

This clonotype was counted between two and nine times. The V call is TRBV4-3, the J call TRBJ2-7; D possibly corresponds to TRBD2 (5 bases). V lost 4 bases to trimming and J lost 0 bases, with 16 bases between them. The V gene's germline CDR1 is LGHNA and CDR2 YSLEER. This CDR3 has 16 residues. The CDR3: CASSPVAGESSYEQYF. CDR3 coding DNA: TGCGCCAGCAGCCCCGTGGCGGGTGAAAGCTCCTACGAGCAGTACTTC.

This clonotype has at least ten counts. The V gene is TRBV11-2, the J gene TRBJ2-1, with TRBD1 matching over 8 bases. V shed 8 bases and J 8 bases; nucleotides not matched to a gene: 14. The CDR3 is 15 residues long. Germline V gene lookup returns CDR1 SGHAT and CDR2 FQNNGV. The CDR3 here is CASSIGQGKGDEQFF. Written as DNA, the CDR3 is TGTGCCAGCTCAATTGGACAGGGAAAAGGAGATGAGCAGTTCTTC.